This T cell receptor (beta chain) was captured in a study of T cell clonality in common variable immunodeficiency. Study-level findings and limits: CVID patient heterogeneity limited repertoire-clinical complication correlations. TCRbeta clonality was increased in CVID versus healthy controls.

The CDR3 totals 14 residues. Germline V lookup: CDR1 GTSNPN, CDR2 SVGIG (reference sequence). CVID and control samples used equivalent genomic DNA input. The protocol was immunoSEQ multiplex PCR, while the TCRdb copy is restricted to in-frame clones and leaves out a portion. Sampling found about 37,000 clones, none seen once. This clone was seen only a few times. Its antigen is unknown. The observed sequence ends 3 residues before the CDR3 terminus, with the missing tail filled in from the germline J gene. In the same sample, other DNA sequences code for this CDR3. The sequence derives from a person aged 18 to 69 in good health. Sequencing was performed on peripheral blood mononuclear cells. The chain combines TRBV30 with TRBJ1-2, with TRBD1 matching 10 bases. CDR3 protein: CAWSGGTGVFGYTF. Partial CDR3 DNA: TGTGCCTGGAGTGGGGGGACAGGGGTTTTTGGA.